One sample yielded the 11 T cell receptor beta chains listed below, sequenced in a study of glioma-infiltrating T cells after dendritic cell vaccination. Regarding time point: after dendritic cell vaccination, including at tumor progression/relapse. Sequenced by immunoSEQ multiplex PCR; TCRdb stores in-frame clones only, minus some. Among about 58,000 clones listed, roughly 80% were seen once. The material was blood, obtained after dendritic cell vaccination. The receptor source for this set is a human donor with glioblastoma.

This chain connects TRBV29-1 to TRBJ1-4, with TRBD1 matching 7 bases. Germline CDR1 reads SQVTM; CDR2 reads ANQGSEA. The CDR3 is 15 residues long. V gave up 6 bases and J gave up 4 bases; unmatched junction bases: 11. The CDR3, as DNA: TGCAGCGTCCGATCCCACCGGGACAGTAATGAAAAACTGTTTTTT. It codes for CSVRSHRDSNEKLFF.

The chain recombines TRBV5-5 with TRBJ2-5; D gene uncertain. This CDR3 is 13 amino acids long. Trimming stripped 4 bases from V and 6 bases from J, with 13 bases between. Germline CDR1 reads SGHKS; CDR2 reads YYEKEE (reference sequence). In DNA, the CDR3 is TGTGCCAGCAGCCAGGTCCCTTTCAAGACCCAGTACTTC. Protein sequence: CASSQVPFKTQYF.

This clone was observed a handful of times. Relative to the germline gene, one junction end is altered; a read error may explain this. V usage is TRBV13 and J usage is TRBJ2-5; 11 bases are a match to TRBD1. The CDR3 runs to 15 residues. Germline CDR1 reads PRHDT; CDR2 reads FYEKMQ (reference sequence). CDR3 coding DNA: TGCGCCAGCAGCCTCCGGACAGGGGGCGGAGAGACCCAGTACTTC. Protein sequence: CASSLRTGGGETQYF.

V gene TRBV30 combines with J gene TRBJ1-2; no definite D call. The CDR3 is 15 amino acids. Germline CDR1 is GTSNPN and CDR2 is SVGIG (reference sequence). The V gene lost 0 bases and the J gene lost 8 bases, with 19 bases spanning the gap. The CDR3 nucleotides read TGTGCCTGGAGTGTAGCGGGGTGGCGGGGTCTGGGCTACACCTTC. Its protein product is CAWSVAGWRGLGYTF.

The CDR3: CASSWQQGPKIQETQYF. CDR3 sequence (DNA): TGTGCCAGCAGCTGGCAACAGGGGCCGAAAATTCAAGAGACCCAGTACTTC. The V gene is TRBV7-9, the J gene TRBJ2-5; 7 bases map to TRBD1. CDR3 length: 17 residues. CDR1 is SEHNR, CDR2 FQNEAQ, per germline (reference sequence). The ends lost 4 bases at V and 2 bases at J; junction bases unmatched: 13.

The chain joins TRBV9 to TRBJ1-2; TRBD1 aligns across 9 bases. This CDR3 comprises 14 residues. CDR1 SGDLS and CDR2 YYNGEE come from the germline V gene. V shed 4 bases, J shed 4 bases, and the junction held 5 bases outside the gene matches. The CDR3 reads CASSMGTGIYGYTF. CDR3 sequence (DNA): TGTGCCAGCAGCATGGGGACAGGGATCTATGGCTACACCTTC. Drawing the rest from reference TRBV9 and TRBJ1-2, the complete variable domain is DSGVTQTPKHLITATGQRVTLRCSPRSGDLSVYWYQQSLDQGLQFLIQYYNGEERAKGNILERFSAQQFPDLHSELNLSSLELGDSALYFCASSMGTGIYGYTFGSGTRLTVV.

This clone was seen only once. CDR3 nucleotides: TGTGCCAGCAACTCTCGGGGGGTTCGGACTGAAGCTTTCTTT. Translated, it gives CASNSRGVRTEAFF. The gene calls are TRBV27 and TRBJ1-1, with D tentatively TRBD1 (5 bases). Germline-derived CDR1 and CDR2 are MNHEY and SMNVEV (reference sequence). Trimming pared 7 bases from V and 5 bases from J, leaving 17 bases between. The CDR3 loop spans 14 amino acids.

The chain carries TRBV6-5 and TRBJ2-1; 7 bases match TRBD2. Trimming cost V 6 bases and J 1 base; bases outside gene matches: 6. Germline V gene data show CDR1 as MNHEY and CDR2 as SVGAGI. The CDR3 loop spans 15 amino acids. This chain's CDR3 is CASRLGGTSYNEQFF. CDR3 DNA sequence: TGTGCCAGCAGACTGGGGGGGACGTCCTACAATGAGCAGTTCTTC.

This chain links TRBV6-1 with TRBJ1-5, with TRBD1 matching over 7 bases. Per the germline V gene, CDR1 is MNHNS and CDR2 is SASEGT. This CDR3 region has 18 residues. V was clipped by 3 bases and J by 1 base; unmatched bases: 12. The CDR3 here is CASSDIFGETGSNQPQHF. CDR3 sequence (DNA): TGTGCCAGCAGTGACATTTTTGGGGAGACAGGGAGCAATCAGCCCCAGCATTTT.

The DNA for the CDR3 is TGTGCCTGGAGTGGGACAGGTATCGTGGAGACCCAGTACTTC. Protein: CAWSGTGIVETQYF. V usage is TRBV30 and J usage is TRBJ2-5; 7 positions agree with TRBD1. The CDR3 has 14 residues. The V gene's germline CDR1 is GTSNPN and CDR2 SVGIG (reference sequence). V shed 1 base and J 5 bases; nucleotides not matched to a gene: 7.

The V call is TRBV7-6, the J call TRBJ2-2; 10 bases agree with TRBD1. The V and J ends lost 2 bases and 6 bases, in that order; junction bases with no gene match: 12. The length of the CDR3 is 18 residues. Germline V gene sequence: CDR1 SGHVS, CDR2 FNYEAQ. CDR3 sequence: CASSLWAPGQGTSGELFF. The CDR3 DNA follows: TGTGCCAGCAGCTTATGGGCACCGGGACAGGGGACCTCCGGGGAGCTGTTTTTT.